This paragraph covers one TCR beta chain sequence. Its matching antigen is unknown. Time point reported: pre-sensitization, week 0. Described treatment: therapeutic diphenylcyclopropenone sensitization with weekly scalp DPC. Investigators collected blood before applying each patch test. Unique molecular identifiers were attached to individual cDNA molecules during library preparation. TCRdb processed the RACE reads anew with MiXCR; each CDR3 protein has one entry. The sample has 190,000 or so distinct CDR3 sequences, around 30% seen once; the top ten hold approximately 3%. The sample comes from a study of human T cells and chemical hapten exposure. As for the study in general: The cohort included alopecia areata under or over 50% scalp, totalis and universalis.

Study-wide findings and caveats: Donors, who had alopecia, may show an immune response that differs from healthy people's.

The germline V and J ends were trimmed by 5 bases and 0 bases, with 4 bases remaining between them. Germline loops: CDR1 MDHEN, CDR2 SYDVKM. This CDR3 contains 12 residues. The TCR was taken from a woman in her 30s with alopecia areata. Some clones in this sample may be carry-over from other donors' samples. The sample here was whole blood, taken in connection with sensitization to the hapten diphenylcyclopropenone (DPC). The chain is built from TRBV28 and TRBJ2-5; D uncertain. The chain's CDR3 is CASSIYQETQYF. The CDR3 DNA follows: TGTGCCAGCAGTATATACCAAGAGACCCAGTACTTC.